This entry features one TCR beta chain sequence. Germline V lookup: CDR1 SGHAT, CDR2 FQNNGV. The CDR3 is 14 residues long. The trim removed 5 bases at V and 7 bases at J, leaving 10 bases unmatched. The source of the sample is a study of technical replicates of blood from a handful of donors. Assay used: immunoSEQ multiplex PCR; TCRdb lists only in-frame clones, some missing. The sample lists fewer than 90,000 clones, about 93% occurring once. Specimen: T cells isolated from PBMCs. The sequence came from a human donor in good health. The V and J genes are TRBV11-2 and TRBJ1-2; 7 nucleotides match TRBD1. CDR3 residues: CASSPHRHRGGYTF. The CDR3 nucleotides are TGTGCCAGCAGCCCTCACAGACACAGGGGTGGCTACACCTTC.